This T cell receptor (beta chain) was captured by sequencing in a study of blood T cell repertoires in COVID-19. Across the whole study: Spain, Italy and the United States supplied samples that represented acute and convalescent COVID-19. Sample material is recorded as cDNA or gDNA derived from T cells, B-cell-depleted T cells, or PBMCs.

In the authors' methods: From reference gene primer amplification, estimates of nucleated cell counts were derived. Here immunoSEQ multiplex PCR was the method, and the copy in TCRdb shows in-frame clones only, minus some. D and trimming come from the DNA, and the V and J calls and clone size come from that table. Among around 310,000 clones, 85% to 90% were seen once, and the ten largest hold under 5%. V lost 0 bases and J lost 6; bases outside the gene matches: 7. CDR1 and CDR2 (germline): MGHRA, YSYEKL. The CDR3 extends over 17 amino acids. This sequence joins TRBV4-1 and TRBJ2-2; 10 bases align to TRBD2. This TCR was sampled from a woman aged 50 to 60 with active or convalescent COVID-19. Sequences were obtained from peripheral blood. CDR3 nucleotide sequence: TGCGCCAGCAGCCAAGATTTGCCTAGCGGGAGATCCGGGGAGCTGTTTTTT. Its protein product is CASSQDLPSGRSGELFF.